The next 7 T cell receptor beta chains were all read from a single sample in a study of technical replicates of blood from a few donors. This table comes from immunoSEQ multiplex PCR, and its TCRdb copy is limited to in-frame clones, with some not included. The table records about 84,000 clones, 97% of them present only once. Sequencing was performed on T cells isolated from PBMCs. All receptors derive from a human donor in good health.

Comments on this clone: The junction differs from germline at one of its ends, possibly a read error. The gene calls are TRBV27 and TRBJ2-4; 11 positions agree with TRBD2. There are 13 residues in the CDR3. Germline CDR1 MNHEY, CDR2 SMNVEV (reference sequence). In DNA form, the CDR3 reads TGTGCCAGCAGTTATACTATAGCGGGGGGGCTAGCGTTC. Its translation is CASSYTIAGGLAF.

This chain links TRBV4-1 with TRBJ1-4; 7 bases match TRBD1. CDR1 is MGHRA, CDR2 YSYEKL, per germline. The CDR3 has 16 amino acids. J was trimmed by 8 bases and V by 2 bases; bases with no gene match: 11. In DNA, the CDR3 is TGCGCCAGCAGCCAATTCCCTACAGGGGCGGGAGAAAAACTGTTTTTT. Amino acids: CASSQFPTGAGEKLFF.

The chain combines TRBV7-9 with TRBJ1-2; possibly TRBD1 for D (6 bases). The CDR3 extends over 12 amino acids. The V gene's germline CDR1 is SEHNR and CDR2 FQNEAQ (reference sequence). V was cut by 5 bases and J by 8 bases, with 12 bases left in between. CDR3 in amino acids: CASSTGPGGYTF. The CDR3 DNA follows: TGTGCCAGCAGCACAGGGCCGGGCGGCTACACCTTC.

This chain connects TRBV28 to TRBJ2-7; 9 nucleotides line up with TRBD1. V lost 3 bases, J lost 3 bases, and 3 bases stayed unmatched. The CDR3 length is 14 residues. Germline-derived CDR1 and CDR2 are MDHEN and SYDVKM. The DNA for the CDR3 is TGTGCCAGCAGTTTCCGGGACAGGGTCTACGAGCAGTACTTC. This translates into CASSFRDRVYEQYF.

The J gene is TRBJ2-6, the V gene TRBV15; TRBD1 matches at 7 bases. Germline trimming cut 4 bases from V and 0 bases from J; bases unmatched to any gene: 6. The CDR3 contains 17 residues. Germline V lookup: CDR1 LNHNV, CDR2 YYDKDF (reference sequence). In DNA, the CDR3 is TGTGCCACCAGCATAGACAGGGAACTCTCTGGGGCCAACGTCCTGACTTTC. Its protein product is CATSIDRELSGANVLTF. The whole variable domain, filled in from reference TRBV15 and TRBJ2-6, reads DAMVIQNPRYQVTQFGKPVTLSCSQTLNHNVMYWYQQKSSQAPKLLFHYYDKDFNNEADTPDNFQSRRPNTSFCFLDIRSPGLGDTAMYLCATSIDRELSGANVLTFGAGSRLTVL.

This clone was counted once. In DNA, the CDR3 is TGTGCCAGCAGCTTAGAAGCTGTTAATCAGCCCCAGCATTTT. As protein: CASSLEAVNQPQHF. This rearrangement joins TRBV7-9 to TRBJ1-5; unclear D gene. Trimming left V 1 base short and J 4 bases short, with 8 bases between. Germline V lookup: CDR1 SEHNR, CDR2 FQNEAQ (reference sequence). This CDR3 region has 14 residues.

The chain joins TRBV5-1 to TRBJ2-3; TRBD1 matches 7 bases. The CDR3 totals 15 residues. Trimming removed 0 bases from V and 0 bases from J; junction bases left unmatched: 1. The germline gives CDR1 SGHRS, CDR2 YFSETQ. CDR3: CASSLATGSTDTQYF. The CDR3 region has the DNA TGCGCCAGCAGCTTGGCGACAGGGAGCACAGATACGCAGTATTTT. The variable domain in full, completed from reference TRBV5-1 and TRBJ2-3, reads KAGVTQTPRYLIKTRGQQVTLSCSPISGHRSVSWYQQTPGQGLQFLFEYFSETQRNKGNFPGRFSGRQFSNSRSEMNVSTLELGDSALYLCASSLATGSTDTQYFGPGTRLTVL.